This is a list of T cell receptor beta chains from one sample in a study of blood T cells in healthy people across ages. TCRdb re-called the 5' RACE reads with MiXCR, one entry per CDR3 protein. Of over 1,500,000 distinct CDR3 sequences listed, around 50% are singletons. Material for sequencing was blood. These receptor sequences come from a middle-aged woman in good health. CDR3s include the opening cysteine and the closing phenylalanine or tryptophan. D genes are given only for firm matches. Some rows have no size entry. The others give once, few or many, or a class for an expanded clone.

d_gene,abundance,j_gene,v_gene,CDR3nt,CDR3aa
.,.,TRBJ2-1,TRBV10-3,TGTGCCATCAGACTCAGACAGGACGAAGAGACCCAGTTCTTC,CAIRLRQDEETQFF
TRBD1,.,TRBJ2-7,TRBV29-1,TGCAGCGTTGAAGGTTCCGGGACAGGGCATTCCTACGAGCAGTACTTC,CSVEGSGTGHSYEQYF
.,.,TRBJ2-5,TRBV29-1,TGCAGCGTTGATCACAGCCAAGAGACCCAGTACTTC,CSVDHSQETQYF
.,.,TRBJ1-2,TRBV20-1,TGCAGTGCTGACAGTCAGGGAGGGTTTCATGGCTACACCTTC,CSADSQGGFHGYTF
.,.,TRBJ2-3,TRBV20-1,TGCAGTCCCGACAAGGGAGATACGCAGTATTTT,CSPDKGDTQYF
.,.,TRBJ1-5,TRBV4-1,TGCGCCAGCAGACCCGAAGGGGACTTGTTGCGGAATCAGCCCCAGCATTTT,CASRPEGDLLRNQPQHF
TRBD1,.,TRBJ1-4,TRBV27,TGTGCCAGCAGTTCCGGGGACAGGGGGCGTGAAAAACGGTTTTTT,CASSSGDRGREKRFF
.,.,TRBJ2-1,TRBV4-3,TGCGCCAGCAGCCAAGATATCGGAGATGAGCAGTTCTTC,CASSQDIGDEQFF
TRBD2,.,TRBJ2-1,TRBV6-2/TRBV6-3,TGTGCCAGCAGTTACGACCCAGCGGGGGCCGAAGAGACCCAGTTCTTC,CASSYDPAGAEETQFF
TRBD2,few,TRBJ2-5,TRBV12-3/TRBV12-4,TGTGCCAGCAGTTTAGGAACTAGCGGGGGGGGTTTGGAGACCCAGTACTTC,CASSLGTSGGGLETQYF
.,.,TRBJ1-6,TRBV7-9,TGTGCCAGCAGCTCTACCCGGACGGACTCACCCCTCCACTTT,CASSSTRTDSPLHF
.,few,TRBJ2-5,TRBV7-2,TGTGCCAGCAGCGCACGCGACAGAAAAGAGACCCAGTACTTC,CASSARDRKETQYF
.,.,TRBJ2-7,TRBV6-2/TRBV6-3,TGTGCCAGCAGGGACGGAGTCTTTGAAACCTACGAGCAGTACTTC,CASRDGVFETYEQYF
.,.,TRBJ2-7,TRBV4-3,TGCGCCAGCAGCCAAGCGGAGAAATCCACCTACAATGAGCAGTACTTC,CASSQAEKSTYNEQYF
TRBD1,.,TRBJ2-5,TRBV11-2,TGTGCCAGCAGCTTACCGACAGGGTCTCAAGAGACCCAGTACTTC,CASSLPTGSQETQYF
.,.,TRBJ1-5,TRBV7-3,TGTGCCAGCAGCTTCGACCTCAATCAGCCCCAGCATTTT,CASSFDLNQPQHF
.,few,TRBJ1-2,TRBV7-2,TGTGCCAGCAGCTTAGATAGTATCCGGCCAGGCGCTAACTATGGCTACACCTTC,CASSLDSIRPGANYGYTF
.,.,TRBJ2-1,TRBV12-3/TRBV12-4,TGTGCCAGCAGTGACCCCCGGGGTTACAATGAGCAGTTCTTC,CASSDPRGYNEQFF
TRBD2,.,TRBJ2-1,TRBV28,TGTGCCAGCAGTTCCTCCCGAGCGGGGGCCAAAAGGGATGAGCAGTTCTTC,CASSSSRAGAKRDEQFF
TRBD1,.,TRBJ1-5,TRBV4-1,TGCGCCAGCAGCCGGAATCATGCCAGGGGGCGAAGCAATCAGCCCCAGCATTTT,CASSRNHARGRSNQPQHF
TRBD1,.,TRBJ1-2,TRBV7-9,TGTGCCAGCAGCTTACCAGACAGGGGGCATGGCTACACCTTC,CASSLPDRGHGYTF
.,.,TRBJ2-1,TRBV20-1,TGCAGTGCTAGAGATCGGGAGAGCTCCTACAATGAGCAGTTCTTC,CSARDRESSYNEQFF
TRBD2,.,TRBJ2-1,TRBV9,TGTGCCAGCAGCGCCCCTCCGGGCGGGGGAACCTACAATGAGCAGTTCTTC,CASSAPPGGGTYNEQFF
TRBD1,.,TRBJ2-7,TRBV12-3/TRBV12-4,TGTGCCAGCAGTTCAGACAGGGTCGCATCCTACGAGCAGTACTTC,CASSSDRVASYEQYF
TRBD2,few,TRBJ2-5,TRBV7-9,TGTGCCAGCAGCTCGGGGGGATCGGTGGAGACCCAGTACTTC,CASSSGGSVETQYF
TRBD1,.,TRBJ1-5,TRBV7-2,TGTGCCAGCAGCTTACAGGCCAGGGGGGGGATTGAGCCCCAGCATTTT,CASSLQARGGIEPQHF
.,few,TRBJ2-7,TRBV4-2,TGTGCCAGCAGCCAAGATAGGTCGGGACTCTACGAGCAGTACTTC,CASSQDRSGLYEQYF
TRBD2,few,TRBJ2-3,TRBV6-5,TGTGCCAGCAGAACCCCCCGGGGGGTCACAGATACGCAGTATTTT,CASRTPRGVTDTQYF
.,once,TRBJ2-7,TRBV4-2,TGTGCCAGCAGCCACCATAAACAGGTTAGCTCCTACGAGCAGTACTTC,CASSHHKQVSSYEQYF
TRBD2,.,TRBJ2-1,TRBV20-1,TGCAGTGCTAGTCACATAGCGGGTAGCTCCTACAATGAGCAGTTCTTC,CSASHIAGSSYNEQFF
TRBD1,many,TRBJ2-1,TRBV29-1,TGCAGCGTCATGGGGACAGAGGATTACAATGAGCAGTTCTTC,CSVMGTEDYNEQFF
.,.,TRBJ2-7,TRBV20-1,TGCAGTGCTAGTCTGGCACTCTACGAGCAGTACTTC,CSASLALYEQYF
.,.,TRBJ2-5,TRBV7-2,TGTGCCAGCAGCTTAGTGAGGGGGGGACTTGGGGGCCAAGAGACCCAGTACTTC,CASSLVRGGLGGQETQYF
.,few,TRBJ2-7,TRBV28,TGTGCCAGCAGCCTCCCCCCACCGCACTACGAGCAGTACTTC,CASSLPPPHYEQYF
TRBD1,.,TRBJ2-5,TRBV10-1,TGCGCCACCGCGGGCGCGTGGACAGGGGTTGGCGGAGAGACCCAGTACTTC,CATAGAWTGVGGETQYF